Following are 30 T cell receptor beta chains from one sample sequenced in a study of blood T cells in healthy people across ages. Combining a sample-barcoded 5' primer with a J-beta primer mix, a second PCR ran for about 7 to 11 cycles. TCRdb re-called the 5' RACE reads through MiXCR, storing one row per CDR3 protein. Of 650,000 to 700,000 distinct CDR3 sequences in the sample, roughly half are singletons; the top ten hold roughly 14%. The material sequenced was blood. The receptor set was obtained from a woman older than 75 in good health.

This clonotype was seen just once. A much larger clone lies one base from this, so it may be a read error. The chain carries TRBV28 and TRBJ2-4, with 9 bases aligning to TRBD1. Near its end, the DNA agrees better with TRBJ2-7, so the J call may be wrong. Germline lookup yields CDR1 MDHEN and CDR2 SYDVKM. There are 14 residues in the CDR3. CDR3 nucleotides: TGTGCCAACAATCCGGGACAGGGTACGTACGAGCAGTACTTC. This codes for CANNPGQGTYEQYF.

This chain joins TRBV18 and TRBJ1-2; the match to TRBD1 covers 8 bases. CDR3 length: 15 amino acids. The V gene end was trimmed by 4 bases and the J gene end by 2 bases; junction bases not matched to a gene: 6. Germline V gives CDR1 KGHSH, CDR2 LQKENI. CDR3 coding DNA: TGTGCCAGCTCACGGAATCCAGGGGGCAACTATGGCTACACCTTC. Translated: CASSRNPGGNYGYTF.

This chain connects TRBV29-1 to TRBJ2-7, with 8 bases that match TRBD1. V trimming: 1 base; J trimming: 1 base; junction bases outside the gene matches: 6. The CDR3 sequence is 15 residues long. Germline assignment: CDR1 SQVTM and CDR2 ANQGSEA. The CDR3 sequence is CSVEGVGQGSYEQYF. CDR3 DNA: TGCAGCGTTGAAGGGGTAGGACAGGGATCCTACGAGCAGTACTTC.

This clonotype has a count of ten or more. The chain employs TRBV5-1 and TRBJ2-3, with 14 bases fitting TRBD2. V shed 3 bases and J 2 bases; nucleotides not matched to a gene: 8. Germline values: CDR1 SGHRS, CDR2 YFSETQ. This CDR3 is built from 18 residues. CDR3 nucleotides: TGCGCCAGCAGCTCTTACGGGACTAGCGGGAGCTTCACAGATACGCAGTATTTT. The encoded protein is CASSSYGTSGSFTDTQYF.

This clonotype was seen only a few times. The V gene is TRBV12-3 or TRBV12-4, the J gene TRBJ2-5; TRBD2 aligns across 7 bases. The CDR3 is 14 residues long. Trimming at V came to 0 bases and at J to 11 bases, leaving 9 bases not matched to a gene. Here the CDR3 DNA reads TGTGCCAGCAGTTTAGCGGGAGGGGATCCCGGGCAGTACTTC. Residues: CASSLAGGDPGQYF.

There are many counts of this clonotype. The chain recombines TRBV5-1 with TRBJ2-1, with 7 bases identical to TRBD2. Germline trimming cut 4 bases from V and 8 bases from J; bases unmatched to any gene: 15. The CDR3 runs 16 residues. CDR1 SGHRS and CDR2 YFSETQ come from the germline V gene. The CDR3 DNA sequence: TGCGCCAGCAGCCTCTTAAGCGGGAAGTTCGTCGATGAGCAGTTCTTC. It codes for CASSLLSGKFVDEQFF. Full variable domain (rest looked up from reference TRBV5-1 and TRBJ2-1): KAGVTQTPRYLIKTRGQQVTLSCSPISGHRSVSWYQQTPGQGLQFLFEYFSETQRNKGNFPGRFSGRQFSNSRSEMNVSTLELGDSALYLCASSLLSGKFVDEQFFGPGTRLTVL.

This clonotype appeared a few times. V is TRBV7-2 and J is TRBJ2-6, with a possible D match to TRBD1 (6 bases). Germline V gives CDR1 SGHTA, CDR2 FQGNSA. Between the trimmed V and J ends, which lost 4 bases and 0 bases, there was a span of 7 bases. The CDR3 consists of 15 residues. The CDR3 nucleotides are TGTGCCAGCAGCTCGGACAGCTCTGGGGCCAACGTCCTGACTTTC. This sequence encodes CASSSDSSGANVLTF.

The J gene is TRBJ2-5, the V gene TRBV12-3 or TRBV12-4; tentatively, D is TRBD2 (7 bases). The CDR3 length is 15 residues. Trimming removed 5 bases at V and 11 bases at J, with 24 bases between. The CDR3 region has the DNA TGTGCCAGCAGTCTCGGGGGGCGATCCAGCAATGAGCAGTACTTC. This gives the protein CASSLGGRSSNEQYF.

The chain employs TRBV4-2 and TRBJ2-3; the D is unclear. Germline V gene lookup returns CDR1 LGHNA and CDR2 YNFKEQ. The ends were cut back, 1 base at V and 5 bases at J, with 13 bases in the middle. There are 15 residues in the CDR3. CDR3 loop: CASSQGASDGDTQYF. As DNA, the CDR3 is TGTGCCAGCAGCCAAGGCGCGTCGGATGGAGATACGCAGTATTTT.

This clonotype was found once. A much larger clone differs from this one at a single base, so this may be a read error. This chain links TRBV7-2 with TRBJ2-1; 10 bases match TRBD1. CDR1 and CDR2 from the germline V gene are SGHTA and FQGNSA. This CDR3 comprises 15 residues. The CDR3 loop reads CASSLMGQGSNGQFF. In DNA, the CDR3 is TGTGCCAGCAGCTTAATGGGACAGGGGAGCAATGGGCAGTTCTTC. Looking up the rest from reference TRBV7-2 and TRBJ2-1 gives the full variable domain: GAGVSQSPSNKVTEKGKDVELRCDPISGHTALYWYRQSLGQGLEFLIYFQGNSAPDKSGLPSDRFSAERTGGSVSTLTIQRTQQEDSAVYLCASSLMGQGSNGQFFGPGTRLTVL.

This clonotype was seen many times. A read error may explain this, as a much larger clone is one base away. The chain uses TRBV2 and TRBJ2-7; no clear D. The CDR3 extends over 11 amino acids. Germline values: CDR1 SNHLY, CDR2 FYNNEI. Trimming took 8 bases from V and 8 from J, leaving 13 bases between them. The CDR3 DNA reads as TGTGCCAGCGGCCCCGACGGGCAGCAGTACTTC. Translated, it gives CASGPDGQQYF.

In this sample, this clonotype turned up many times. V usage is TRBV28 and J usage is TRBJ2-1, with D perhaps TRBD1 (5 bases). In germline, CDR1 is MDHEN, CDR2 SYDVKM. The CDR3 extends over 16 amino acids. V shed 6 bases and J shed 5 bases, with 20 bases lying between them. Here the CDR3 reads CASRDPVGQGNNEQFF. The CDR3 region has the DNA TGTGCCAGCAGGGATCCAGTCGGCCAGGGAAACAATGAGCAGTTCTTC.

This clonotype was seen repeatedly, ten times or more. In DNA form, the CDR3 reads TGTGCCAGCAGCTTAGTGCTTGCCCCCTCGAGGCCGTTCTTC. This sequence encodes CASSLVLAPSRPFF. The chain links TRBV7-9 to TRBJ2-1; no firm D call. Trimming removed 1 base at V and 15 bases at J, with 19 bases between. Germline assignment: CDR1 SEHNR and CDR2 FQNEAQ (reference sequence). This CDR3 contains 14 residues.

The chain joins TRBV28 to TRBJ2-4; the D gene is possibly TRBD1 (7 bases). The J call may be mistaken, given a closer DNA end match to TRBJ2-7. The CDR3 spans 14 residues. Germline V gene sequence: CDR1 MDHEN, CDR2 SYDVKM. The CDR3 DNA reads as TGTGCCAGCAACTCGGAGGGGCAGGGGGGCGAGCAGTACTTC. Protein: CASNSEGQGGEQYF.

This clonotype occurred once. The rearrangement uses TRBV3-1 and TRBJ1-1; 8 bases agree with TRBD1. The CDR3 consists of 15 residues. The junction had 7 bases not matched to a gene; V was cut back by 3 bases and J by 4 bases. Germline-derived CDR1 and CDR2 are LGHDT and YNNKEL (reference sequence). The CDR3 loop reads CASSHQDRGGTEAFF. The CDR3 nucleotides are TGTGCCAGCAGCCATCAAGACAGGGGTGGCACTGAAGCTTTCTTT.

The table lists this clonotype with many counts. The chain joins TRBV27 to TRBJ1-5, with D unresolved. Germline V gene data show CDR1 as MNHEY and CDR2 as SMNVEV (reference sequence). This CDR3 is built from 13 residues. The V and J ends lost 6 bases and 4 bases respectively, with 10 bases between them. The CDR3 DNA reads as TGTGCCAGCAGCTTTGGCGGAAATCAGCCCCAGCATTTT. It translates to CASSFGGNQPQHF.

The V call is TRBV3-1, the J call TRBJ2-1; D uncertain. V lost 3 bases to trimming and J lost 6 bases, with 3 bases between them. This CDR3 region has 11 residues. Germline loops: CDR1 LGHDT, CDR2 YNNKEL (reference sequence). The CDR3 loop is CASSQPNEQFF. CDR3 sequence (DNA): TGTGCCAGCAGCCAGCCCAATGAGCAGTTCTTC.

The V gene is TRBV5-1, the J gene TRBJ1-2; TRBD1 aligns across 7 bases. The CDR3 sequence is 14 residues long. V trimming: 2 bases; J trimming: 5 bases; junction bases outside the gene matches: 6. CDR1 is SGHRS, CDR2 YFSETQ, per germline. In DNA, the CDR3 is TGCGCCAGCAGCTTTGAGGGGGCACTATATGGCTACACCTTC. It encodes CASSFEGALYGYTF.

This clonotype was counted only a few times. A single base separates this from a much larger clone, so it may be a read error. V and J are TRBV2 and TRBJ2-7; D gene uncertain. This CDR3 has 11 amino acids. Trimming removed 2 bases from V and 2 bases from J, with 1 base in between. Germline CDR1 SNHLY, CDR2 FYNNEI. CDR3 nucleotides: TGTGCCAGCAGTGAAACCTACGAGCAGTACTTC. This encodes CASSETYEQYF.

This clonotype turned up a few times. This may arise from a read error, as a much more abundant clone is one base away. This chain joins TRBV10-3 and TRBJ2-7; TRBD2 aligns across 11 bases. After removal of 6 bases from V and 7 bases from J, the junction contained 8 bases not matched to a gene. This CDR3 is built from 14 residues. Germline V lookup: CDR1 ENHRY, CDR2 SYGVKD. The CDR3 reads CAISTSGRYNEQYF. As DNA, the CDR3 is TGTGCCATCAGCACTAGCGGGAGATACAATGAGCAGTACTTC.

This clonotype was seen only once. CDR3 loop: CASSQLTQGYEQYF. CDR3 bases: TGCGCCAGCAGCCAACTTACCCAGGGTTACGAGCAGTACTTC. The chain employs TRBV4-1 and TRBJ2-7; TRBD1 is a possible D gene (5 bases). The V and J ends lost 2 bases and 4 bases respectively, with 12 bases between them. Germline V gene sequence: CDR1 MGHRA, CDR2 YSYEKL. The CDR3 sequence is 14 residues long.

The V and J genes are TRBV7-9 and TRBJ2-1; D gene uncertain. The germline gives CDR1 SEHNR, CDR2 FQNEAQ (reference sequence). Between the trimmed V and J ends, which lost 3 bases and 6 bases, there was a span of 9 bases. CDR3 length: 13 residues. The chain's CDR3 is CASSLVTLNEQFF. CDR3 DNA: TGTGCCAGCAGCTTGGTGACTCTCAATGAGCAGTTCTTC.

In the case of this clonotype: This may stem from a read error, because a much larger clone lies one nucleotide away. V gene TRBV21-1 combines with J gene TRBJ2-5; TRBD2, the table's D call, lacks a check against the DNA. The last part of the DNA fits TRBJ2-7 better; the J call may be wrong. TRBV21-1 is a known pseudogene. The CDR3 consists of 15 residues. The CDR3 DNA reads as TGTGCCAGCAGCAAAGTAGGGCAGCTCTCCTACGAGCAGTACTTC. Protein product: CASSKVGQLSYEQYF.

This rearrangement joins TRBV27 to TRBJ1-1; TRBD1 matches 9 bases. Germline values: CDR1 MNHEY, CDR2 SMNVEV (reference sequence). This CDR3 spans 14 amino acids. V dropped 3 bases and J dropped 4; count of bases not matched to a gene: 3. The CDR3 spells CASSFLTGGTEAFF. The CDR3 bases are TGTGCCAGCAGTTTCTTGACAGGGGGCACTGAAGCTTTCTTT.

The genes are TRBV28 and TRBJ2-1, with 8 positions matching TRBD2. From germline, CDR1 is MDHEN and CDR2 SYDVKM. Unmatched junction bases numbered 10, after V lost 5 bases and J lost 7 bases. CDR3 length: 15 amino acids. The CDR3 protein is CASSLLGLAGNEQFF. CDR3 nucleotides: TGTGCCAGCAGTCTTTTGGGGCTAGCGGGTAATGAGCAGTTCTTC.

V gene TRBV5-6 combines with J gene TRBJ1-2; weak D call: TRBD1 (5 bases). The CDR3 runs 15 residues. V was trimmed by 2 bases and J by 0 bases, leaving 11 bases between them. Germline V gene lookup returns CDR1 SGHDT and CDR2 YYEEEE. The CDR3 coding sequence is TGTGCCAGCAGCTTCCTTGGGGGATCTAACTATGGCTACACCTTC. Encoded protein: CASSFLGGSNYGYTF.

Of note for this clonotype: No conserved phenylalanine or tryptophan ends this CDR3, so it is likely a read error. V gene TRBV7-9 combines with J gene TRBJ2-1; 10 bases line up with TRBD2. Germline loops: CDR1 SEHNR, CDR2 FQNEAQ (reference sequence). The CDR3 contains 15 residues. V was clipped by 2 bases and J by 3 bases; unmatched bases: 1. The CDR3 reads CASSLSGGGYNEQFL. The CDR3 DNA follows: TGTGCCAGCAGCTTAAGCGGGGGGGGCTACAATGAGCAGTTCTTA.

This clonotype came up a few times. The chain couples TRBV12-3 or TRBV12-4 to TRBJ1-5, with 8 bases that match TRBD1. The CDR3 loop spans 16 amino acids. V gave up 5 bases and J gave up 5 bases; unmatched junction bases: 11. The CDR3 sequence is CASSPLDRAGDQPQHF. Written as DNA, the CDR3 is TGTGCCAGCAGTCCCCTGGACAGGGCAGGAGATCAGCCCCAGCATTTT.

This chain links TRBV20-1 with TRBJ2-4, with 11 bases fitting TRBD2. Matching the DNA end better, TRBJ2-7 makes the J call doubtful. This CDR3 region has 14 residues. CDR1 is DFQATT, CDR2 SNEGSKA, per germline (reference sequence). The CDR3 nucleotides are TGCAGTGCGCGGGGACTAGCGGCCTCCGGCGAGCAGTACTTC. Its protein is CSARGLAASGEQYF.

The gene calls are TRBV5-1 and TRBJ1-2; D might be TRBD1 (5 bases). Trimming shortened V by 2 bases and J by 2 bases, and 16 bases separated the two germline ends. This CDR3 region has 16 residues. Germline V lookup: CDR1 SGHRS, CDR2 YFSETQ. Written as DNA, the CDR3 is TGCGCCAGCAGCTTTCCAGCCGGGACGGCCAACTATGGCTACACCTTC. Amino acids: CASSFPAGTANYGYTF.